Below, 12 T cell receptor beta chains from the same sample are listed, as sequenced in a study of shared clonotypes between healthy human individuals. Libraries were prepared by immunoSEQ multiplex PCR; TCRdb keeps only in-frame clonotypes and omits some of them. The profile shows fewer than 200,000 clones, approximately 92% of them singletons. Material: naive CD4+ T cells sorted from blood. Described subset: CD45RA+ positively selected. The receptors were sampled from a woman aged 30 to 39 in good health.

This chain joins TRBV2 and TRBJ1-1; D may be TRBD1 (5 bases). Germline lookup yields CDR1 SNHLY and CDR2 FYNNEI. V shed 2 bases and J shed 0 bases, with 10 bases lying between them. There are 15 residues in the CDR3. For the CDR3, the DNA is TGTGCCAGCAGTGAACAGGGTACGATGAACACTGAAGCTTTCTTT. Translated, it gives CASSEQGTMNTEAFF. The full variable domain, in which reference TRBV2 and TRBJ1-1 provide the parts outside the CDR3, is EPEVTQTPSHQVTQMGQEVILRCVPISNHLYFYWYRQILGQKVEFLVSFYNNEISEKSEIFDDQFSVERPDGSNFTLKIRSTKLEDSAMYFCASSEQGTMNTEAFFGQGTRLTVV.

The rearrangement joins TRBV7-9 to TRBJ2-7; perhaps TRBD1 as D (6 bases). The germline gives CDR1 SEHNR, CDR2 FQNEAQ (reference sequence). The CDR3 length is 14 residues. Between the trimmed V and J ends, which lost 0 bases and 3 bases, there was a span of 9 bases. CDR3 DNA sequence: TGTGCCAGCAGCTTAGCACAGGGCAACTACGAGCAGTACTTC. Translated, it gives CASSLAQGNYEQYF. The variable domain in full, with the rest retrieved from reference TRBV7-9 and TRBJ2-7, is DTGVSQNPRHKITKRGQNVTFRCDPISEHNRLYWYRQTLGQGPEFLTYFQNEAQLEKSRLLSDRFSAERPKGSFSTLEIQRTEQGDSAMYLCASSLAQGNYEQYFGPGTRLTVT.

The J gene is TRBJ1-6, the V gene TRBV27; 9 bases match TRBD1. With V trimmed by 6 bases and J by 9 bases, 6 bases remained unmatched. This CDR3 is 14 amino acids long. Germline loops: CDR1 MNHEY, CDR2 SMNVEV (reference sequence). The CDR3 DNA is TGTGCCAGCAGAAGTACAGGGGGCGGTTCACCCCTCCACTTT. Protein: CASRSTGGGSPLHF.

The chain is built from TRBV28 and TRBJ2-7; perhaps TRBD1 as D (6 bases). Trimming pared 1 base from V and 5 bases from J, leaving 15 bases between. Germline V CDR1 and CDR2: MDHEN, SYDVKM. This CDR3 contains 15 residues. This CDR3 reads CASSLLQGVFNEQYF. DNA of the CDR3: TGTGCCAGCAGTTTATTACAGGGAGTTTTCAACGAGCAGTACTTC.

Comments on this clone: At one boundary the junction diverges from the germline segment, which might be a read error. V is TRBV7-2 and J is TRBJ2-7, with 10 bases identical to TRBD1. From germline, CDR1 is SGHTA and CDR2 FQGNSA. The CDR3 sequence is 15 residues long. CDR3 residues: CASSLATGGSNEQYF. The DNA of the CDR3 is TGTGCCAGCAGCTTAGCGACAGGGGGCTCCAACGAGCAGTACTTC.

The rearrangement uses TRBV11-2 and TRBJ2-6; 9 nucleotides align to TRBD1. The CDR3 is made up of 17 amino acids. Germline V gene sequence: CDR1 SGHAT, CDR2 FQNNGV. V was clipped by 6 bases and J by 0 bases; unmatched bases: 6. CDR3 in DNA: TGTGCCAGCAGGGGACAGGGCTTATCCTCTGGGGCCAACGTCCTGACTTTC. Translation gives CASRGQGLSSGANVLTF.

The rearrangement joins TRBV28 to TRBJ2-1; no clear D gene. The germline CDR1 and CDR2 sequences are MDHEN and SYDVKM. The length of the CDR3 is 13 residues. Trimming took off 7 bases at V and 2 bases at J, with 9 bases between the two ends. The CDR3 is CASTASPYNEQFF. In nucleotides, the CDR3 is TGTGCCAGCACTGCGAGTCCCTACAATGAGCAGTTCTTC.

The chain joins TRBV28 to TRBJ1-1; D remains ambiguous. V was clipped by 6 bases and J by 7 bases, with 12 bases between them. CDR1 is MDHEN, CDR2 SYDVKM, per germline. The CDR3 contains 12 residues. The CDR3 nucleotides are TGTGCCAGCAGCCCGTGGCCCATTGAAGCTTTCTTT. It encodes CASSPWPIEAFF.

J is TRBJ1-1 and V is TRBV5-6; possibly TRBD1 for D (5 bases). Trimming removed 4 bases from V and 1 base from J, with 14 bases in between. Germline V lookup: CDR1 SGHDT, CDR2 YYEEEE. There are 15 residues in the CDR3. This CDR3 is CASSPLDNSNTEAFF. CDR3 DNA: TGTGCCAGCAGCCCTTTGGACAATTCGAACACTGAAGCTTTCTTT.

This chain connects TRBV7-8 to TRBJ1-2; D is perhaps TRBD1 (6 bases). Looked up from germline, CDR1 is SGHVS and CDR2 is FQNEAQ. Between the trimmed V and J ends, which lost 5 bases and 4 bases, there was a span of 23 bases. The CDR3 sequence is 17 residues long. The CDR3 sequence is CASSLQDRTRSSYGYTF. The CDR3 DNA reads TGTGCCAGCAGCCTCCAAGACAGGACCCGATCTAGCTATGGCTACACCTTC.

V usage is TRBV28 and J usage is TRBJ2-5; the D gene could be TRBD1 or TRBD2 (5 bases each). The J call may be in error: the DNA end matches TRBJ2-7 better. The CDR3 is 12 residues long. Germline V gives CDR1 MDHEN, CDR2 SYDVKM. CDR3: CASSLRGVEQYF. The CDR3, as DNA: TGTGCCAGCAGTTTACGAGGGGTCGAGCAGTACTTC.

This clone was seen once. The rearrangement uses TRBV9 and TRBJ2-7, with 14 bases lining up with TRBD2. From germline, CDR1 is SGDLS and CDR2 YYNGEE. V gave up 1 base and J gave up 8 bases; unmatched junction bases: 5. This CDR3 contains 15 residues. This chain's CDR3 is CASSVLGTSGSKQYF. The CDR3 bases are TGTGCCAGCAGCGTACTCGGGACTAGCGGGAGTAAGCAGTACTTC.